This T cell receptor beta chain derives from a study of technical replicates of blood from several donors. V shed 4 bases, J shed 3 bases, and the junction held 14 bases outside the gene matches. CDR3 size: 20 residues. The assay was immunoSEQ multiplex PCR, and TCRdb's table has in-frame clones only and misses some. Here the sample spans tens of thousands of clones, around 94% being singletons. The sequence derives from a human donor in good health. V usage is TRBV23-1 and J usage is TRBJ2-2, with 13 bases identical to TRBD2. TRBV23-1 belongs to the ORF category, with a function that is uncertain. Sequencing was performed on T cells isolated from PBMCs. The CDR3 reads CASSRGPRTSGSSDTGELFF. The DNA for the CDR3 is TGCGCCAGCAGTCGGGGCCCCAGGACTAGCGGGAGTTCTGACACCGGGGAGCTGTTTTTT.